These 30 T cell receptor beta chains originate from one sample sequenced in a study of shared clonotypes between healthy human individuals. CD45RO negativity and positive selection for CCR7 defined naive CD8 cells, a population that excluded terminally differentiated effector memory CD45RA+ cells. Assay: immunoSEQ multiplex PCR; the TCRdb copy retains only in-frame clones and omits some. The sample records about 2.2 million clones, just under 95% being singletons. What was sequenced was naive CD8+ T cells from PBMCs. The receptors shown here come from a man aged 18 to 30 in good health. Some clones in this sample may be carry-over from other donors' samples.

The rearrangement links TRBV5-1 to TRBJ1-3; D is perhaps TRBD1 (6 bases). Trimming left V 4 bases short and J 0 bases short, with 14 bases between. CDR1 is SGHRS and CDR2 is YFSETQ in the germline V gene. CDR3 length: 16 amino acids. The CDR3 sequence is CASSAPGATSGNTIYF. The DNA of the CDR3 is TGCGCCAGCAGCGCTCCGGGGGCAACCTCTGGAAACACCATATATTTT.

In regard to this clone: Distinct nucleotide sequences in the sample also encode this CDR3. The CDR3 is CASSQDRVTNTEAFF. In DNA, the CDR3 is TGCGCCAGCAGCCAAGACAGGGTAACGAACACTGAAGCTTTCTTT. The rearrangement uses TRBV4-3 and TRBJ1-1; a possible D gene is TRBD1 (5 bases). Trimming pared 0 bases from V and 1 base from J, leaving 9 bases between. The CDR3 contains 15 residues. The germline CDR1 and CDR2 sequences are LGHNA and YSLEER.

The chain joins TRBV7-9 to TRBJ1-5; D ambiguous. The CDR3 totals 19 residues. Germline V CDR1 and CDR2: SEHNR, FQNEAQ (reference sequence). V lost 0 bases, J lost 1 base, and 19 bases lay in between. CDR3 protein: CASSLAPGKGRTSNQPQHF. CDR3 bases: TGTGCCAGCAGCTTAGCCCCCGGGAAAGGCAGGACGAGCAATCAGCCCCAGCATTTT.

The gene calls are TRBV30 and TRBJ2-1, with a tentative D call TRBD1 (5 bases). V lost 0 bases and J lost 4, with 19 bases in between. Germline CDR1 is GTSNPN and CDR2 is SVGIG (reference sequence). The CDR3 is 17 amino acids. CDR3 protein: CAWSVLVGLTEYNEQFF. DNA for the CDR3: TGTGCCTGGAGTGTACTGGTTGGCTTGACAGAGTACAATGAGCAGTTCTTC.

The chain recombines TRBV7-2 with TRBJ2-7, with 11 bases matching TRBD2. The CDR3 spans 13 residues. V was pared by 3 bases and J by 6 bases, with 1 base of the junction left unmatched. Germline-derived CDR1 and CDR2 are SGHTA and FQGNSA. CDR3 nucleotides: TGTGCCAGCAGCTTGGGACTAGCGGCCGAGCAGTACTTC. This gives the protein CASSLGLAAEQYF.

This chain uses TRBV5-1 with TRBJ2-7, with 9 bases lining up with TRBD2. CDR1 and CDR2 from the germline V gene are SGHRS and YFSETQ. V trimming: 0 bases; J trimming: 6 bases; junction bases outside the gene matches: 10. The CDR3 extends over 16 amino acids. The CDR3 sequence: CASSLVYMREGLEQYF. CDR3 bases: TGCGCCAGCAGCTTGGTGTACATGCGGGAGGGCCTCGAGCAGTACTTC.

On this clone: Other DNA sequences in this specimen translate into the identical CDR3. CDR3 region: CASSLVGGGYNEQFF. The CDR3 DNA reads as TGTGCCAGCAGCTTGGTCGGGGGAGGCTACAATGAGCAGTTCTTC. The genes are TRBV5-6 and TRBJ2-1; maybe TRBD2 (6 bases). V shed 0 bases and J shed 3 bases, with 10 bases lying between them. The CDR3 has 15 amino acids. The germline V gene has CDR1 SGHDT and CDR2 YYEEEE.

The chain recombines TRBV28 with TRBJ2-1; D uncertain. The length of the CDR3 is 13 residues. V shed 2 bases and J shed 5 bases, with 7 bases lying between them. Germline V gene sequence: CDR1 MDHEN, CDR2 SYDVKM. The CDR3 DNA follows: TGTGCCAGCAGTTTAGGATACAACAATGAGCAGTTCTTC. This encodes CASSLGYNNEQFF.

CDR3 nucleotide sequence: TGTGCCAGCAGTTTTCTTAGCGGGATCGGCACAGATACGCAGTATTTT. Amino acids: CASSFLSGIGTDTQYF. The chain uses TRBV27 and TRBJ2-3; 8 bases line up with TRBD2. Trimming at V came to 3 bases and at J to 1 base, leaving 6 bases not matched to a gene. CDR1 and CDR2 from the germline V gene are MNHEY and SMNVEV (reference sequence). This CDR3 is 16 amino acids long.

In this sample, this clone turned up once. The J gene is TRBJ2-5, the V gene TRBV29-1; D tentatively fits TRBD1 or TRBD2 (5 bases each). This CDR3 spans 14 amino acids. V lost 3 bases, J lost 4 bases, and 15 bases lay in between. The germline CDR1 and CDR2 sequences are SQVTM and ANQGSEA. The CDR3 sequence is CSVDGRERGETQYF. The CDR3, as DNA: TGCAGCGTTGACGGCAGGGAGAGGGGAGAGACCCAGTACTTC.

J is TRBJ1-3 and V is TRBV6-1; the D is unclear. Germline V CDR1 and CDR2: MNHNS, SASEGT. The CDR3 covers 13 residues. Trimming removed 8 bases from V and 0 bases from J, with 8 bases in between. The CDR3 sequence is CASFKDSGNTIYF. The CDR3, as DNA: TGTGCCAGCTTTAAGGACTCTGGAAACACCATATATTTT.

The chain has TRBV27 and TRBJ2-7, with D perhaps matching TRBD1 (5 bases). Germline V gene sequence: CDR1 MNHEY, CDR2 SMNVEV (reference sequence). V gave up 3 bases and J gave up 3 bases, with 12 bases separating them. This CDR3 region has 14 residues. The CDR3, as DNA: TGTGCCAGCAGTTTGAAGGGGATTGGCTACGAGCAGTACTTC. Its protein product is CASSLKGIGYEQYF.

The chain recombines TRBV7-8 with TRBJ1-1; D might be TRBD1 (6 bases). V was cut by 5 bases and J by 4 bases, with 14 bases left in between. Germline V lookup: CDR1 SGHVS, CDR2 FQNEAQ. The CDR3 totals 14 residues. Written as DNA, the CDR3 is TGTGCCAGCAGCGATCGGGACACGGGCACTGAAGCTTTCTTT. Protein: CASSDRDTGTEAFF.

The chain uses TRBV5-1 and TRBJ2-7; D may be TRBD1 or TRBD2 (5 bases each). This CDR3 spans 14 amino acids. Germline CDR1 is SGHRS and CDR2 is YFSETQ. V was trimmed by 4 bases and J by 0 bases, leaving 11 bases between them. The CDR3 reads CASSAGTNSYEQYF. The CDR3 DNA is TGCGCCAGCAGCGCAGGGACGAACTCCTACGAGCAGTACTTC.

This chain joins TRBV4-3 and TRBJ1-6, with a weak D call TRBD1 (6 bases). Germline CDR1 is LGHNA and CDR2 is YSLEER. The CDR3 runs 14 residues. V was shortened by 9 bases and J by 5 bases, with 14 bases between the two germline ends. The CDR3 nucleotides are TGCGCCAGTACAATAAACAGGGATAATTCACCCCTCCACTTT. This sequence encodes CASTINRDNSPLHF.

V is TRBV4-1 and J is TRBJ1-2; no clear D. CDR3 length equals 12 residues. V lost 10 bases and J 8 bases, leaving 17 bases between the germline ends. Per the germline V gene, CDR1 is MGHRA and CDR2 is YSYEKL. The CDR3 region is CATYVEGRGYTF. In DNA form, the CDR3 reads TGCGCCACCTACGTAGAGGGTAGGGGCTACACCTTC.

The chain combines TRBV2 with TRBJ2-1; D is unclear. V was cut by 3 bases and J by 13 bases, with 1 base left in between. The CDR3 is made up of 8 amino acids. The germline gives CDR1 SNHLY, CDR2 FYNNEI. For the CDR3, the DNA is TGTGCCAGCAGTGATCAGTTCTTC. Its protein product is CASSDQFF. Full variable domain (remainder filled in from reference TRBV2 and TRBJ2-1): EPEVTQTPSHQVTQMGQEVILRCVPISNHLYFYWYRQILGQKVEFLVSFYNNEISEKSEIFDDQFSVERPDGSNFTLKIRSTKLEDSAMYFCASSDQFFGPGTRLTVL.

The rearrangement links TRBV15 to TRBJ1-4; tentative D call: TRBD1 (6 bases). Trimming took 7 bases from V and 5 from J, leaving 14 bases between them. Germline V gives CDR1 LNHNV, CDR2 YYDKDF (reference sequence). This CDR3 has 14 amino acids. The CDR3: CATNARGVNEKLFF. The DNA for the CDR3 is TGTGCCACCAACGCCAGGGGTGTGAATGAAAAACTGTTTTTT. Filled out from reference TRBV15 and TRBJ1-4, the complete variable domain reads DAMVIQNPRYQVTQFGKPVTLSCSQTLNHNVMYWYQQKSSQAPKLLFHYYDKDFNNEADTPDNFQSRRPNTSFCFLDIRSPGLGDTAMYLCATNARGVNEKLFFGSGTQLSVL.

The chain is built from TRBV5-5 and TRBJ2-7, with D perhaps given as TRBD1 or TRBD2 (6 bases each). CDR3 length equals 15 residues. Germline-derived CDR1 and CDR2 are SGHKS and YYEKEE (reference sequence). Between the trimmed V and J ends, which lost 5 bases and 0 bases, there was a span of 15 bases. CDR3 in amino acids: CASSWGAPDSYEQYF. In nucleotides, the CDR3 is TGTGCCAGCAGTTGGGGGGCACCGGACTCCTACGAGCAGTACTTC.

The V and J genes are TRBV28 and TRBJ2-7; D possibly uses TRBD1 or TRBD2 (5 bases each). This CDR3 spans 15 amino acids. CDR1 MDHEN and CDR2 SYDVKM come from the germline V gene. Trimming shortened V by 5 bases and J by 4 bases, and 18 bases separated the two germline ends. The CDR3 nucleotides are TGTGCCAGCAGTCACCCGGGACGGGGAGAGTACGAGCAGTACTTC. It codes for CASSHPGRGEYEQYF.

This chain uses TRBV7-6 with TRBJ2-7; 9 bases agree with TRBD1. V was pared by 1 base and J by 2 bases, with 6 bases of the junction left unmatched. The CDR3 is 16 amino acids. Germline assignment: CDR1 SGHVS and CDR2 FNYEAQ. In DNA, the CDR3 is TGTGCCAGCAGCTTAGGGGGTGGACAGGGGACCTACGAGCAGTACTTC. Translated: CASSLGGGQGTYEQYF.

The V call is TRBV6-1, the J call TRBJ2-7; D might be TRBD1 (6 bases). The CDR3 has 13 residues. The germline V gene encodes CDR1 MNHNS and CDR2 SASEGT. Trimming took 5 bases from V and 3 from J, leaving 11 bases between them. CDR3 nucleotides: TGTGCCAGCAGTCGTTTACAGGGCTACGAGCAGTACTTC. It yields the protein CASSRLQGYEQYF.

The gene calls are TRBV13 and TRBJ1-1; D perhaps matches TRBD1 (5 bases). Germline lookup yields CDR1 PRHDT and CDR2 FYEKMQ (reference sequence). CDR3 size: 14 residues. The ends were cut back, 3 bases at V and 1 base at J, with 9 bases in the middle. The CDR3 here is CASSFLGENTEAFF. CDR3 nucleotides: TGTGCCAGCAGCTTCTTGGGGGAGAACACTGAAGCTTTCTTT.

This sequence joins TRBV6-5 and TRBJ2-7; D possibly corresponds to TRBD2 (5 bases). The length of the CDR3 is 14 residues. Germline loops: CDR1 MNHEY, CDR2 SVGAGI. V was cut by 1 base and J by 3 bases, with 10 bases left in between. The CDR3 region is CASSYFVGGYEQYF. CDR3 DNA: TGTGCCAGCAGTTACTTCGTAGGAGGCTACGAGCAGTACTTC.

The genes are TRBV7-2 and TRBJ2-1; D is undetermined. V was shortened by 2 bases and J by 7 bases, with 6 bases between the two germline ends. The CDR3 is 12 amino acids. CDR1 SGHTA and CDR2 FQGNSA come from the germline V gene. CDR3 bases: TGTGCCAGCAGCTTAAGCCTGAATGAGCAGTTCTTC. This codes for CASSLSLNEQFF.

The rearrangement joins TRBV28 to TRBJ1-5; D is unresolved. V gave up 0 bases and J gave up 4 bases, with 13 bases separating them. Germline CDR1 MDHEN, CDR2 SYDVKM. The CDR3 is 16 amino acids. DNA for the CDR3: TGTGCCAGCAGTTTATGGCAGTCCCTTTGGAATCAGCCCCAGCATTTT. Residues: CASSLWQSLWNQPQHF.

Concerning this clone: The same CDR3 can be traced to other DNA sequences in this sample. The rearrangement joins TRBV4-1 to TRBJ2-7; 12 positions match TRBD2. V shed 3 bases, J shed 2 bases, and the junction held 2 bases outside the gene matches. CDR3 size: 15 residues. CDR1 MGHRA and CDR2 YSYEKL come from the germline V gene. The CDR3 spells CASSHRLAGAYEQYF. Here the CDR3 DNA reads TGCGCCAGCAGCCACCGACTAGCGGGGGCCTACGAGCAGTACTTC.

The chain has TRBV10-2 and TRBJ2-1, with TRBD2 matching 9 bases. The V gene's germline CDR1 is WSHSY and CDR2 SAAADI. There are 16 residues in the CDR3. Trimming at V came to 3 bases and at J to 4 bases, leaving 7 bases not matched to a gene. The DNA for the CDR3 is TGCGCCAGCAGTGAATCTAGCGGGACCATATACAATGAGCAGTTCTTC. This translates into CASSESSGTIYNEQFF.

This sequence joins TRBV11-2 and TRBJ1-1, with 7 bases lining up with TRBD1. After removal of 1 base from V and 8 bases from J, the junction contained 16 bases not matched to a gene. The CDR3 consists of 17 residues. CDR1 is SGHAT and CDR2 is FQNNGV in the germline V gene. Written as DNA, the CDR3 is TGTGCCAGCAGCTTAGGGCAGGTCGGGACAGTGGCTTTGGAAGCTTTCTTT. Translating it yields CASSLGQVGTVALEAFF.

The chain uses TRBV5-8 and TRBJ2-2; D perhaps matches TRBD1 (5 bases). This CDR3 has 15 amino acids. Germline values: CDR1 SGHTS, CDR2 YDEGEE. V lost 2 bases and J lost 9, with 17 bases in between. In DNA form, the CDR3 reads TGTGCCAGCAGCTTTGGGCCAGGGTCCCCCCGGGAGCTGTTTTTT. Translated, it gives CASSFGPGSPRELFF.